These T cell receptor beta chains were read from a single sample in a study of blood T cell repertoires in COVID-19. The method was immunoSEQ multiplex PCR; TCRdb's version includes in-frame clones alone and lacks a portion of them. The sample holds roughly 150,000 clones, around 89% seen once. Sequenced material: peripheral blood. These receptors were obtained from a woman older than 75 with acute or convalescent COVID-19. Both conserved end residues are part of each CDR3. The order of the fields is D gene, clone size, J gene, V gene, CDR3 protein, CDR3 DNA. D genes are given only for firm matches. Clone size appears in some rows only: once, few, many, or a class for an expanded clone.

>NA|NA|TRBJ1-1|TRBV4-1
CASSPADRPHTEAFF
TGCGCCAGCAGCCCAGCCGACAGGCCTCACACTGAAGCTTTCTTT
>TRBD1|NA|TRBJ1-4|TRBV11-2
CASSYHLGQGRQTNEKLFF
TGTGCCAGCAGCTATCATCTGGGACAGGGGAGGCAAACTAATGAAAAACTGTTTTTT
>TRBD1|NA|TRBJ1-5|TRBV18
CASSRGQVSNQPQHF
TGTGCCAGCTCACGCGGACAGGTTAGCAATCAGCCCCAGCATTTT
>TRBD1|NA|TRBJ1-1|TRBV29-1
CSVSQGASEAFF
TGCAGCGTTTCACAGGGGGCTTCTGAAGCTTTCTTT
>TRBD1|NA|TRBJ1-2|TRBV3-1/TRBV3-2
CASSQTGVGYTF
TGTGCCAGCAGCCAAACAGGGGTTGGCTACACCTTC
>NA|NA|TRBJ2-1|TRBV5-8
CASSLVGGEQFF
TGTGCCAGCAGCTTAGTCGGGGGAGAGCAGTTCTTC
>TRBD1|NA|TRBJ1-6|TRBV5-5
CASSLAGTGRSPLHF
TGTGCCAGCAGCTTGGCTGGGACAGGGCGGTCACCCCTCCACTTT
>NA|NA|TRBJ1-1|TRBV5-1
CASSLAPISGQMNTEAFF
TGCGCCAGCAGCTTGGCCCCAATTTCCGGACAGATGAACACTGAAGCTTTCTTT
>TRBD2|NA|TRBJ2-1|TRBV3-1/TRBV3-2
CASSRQPSGGYNEQFF
TGTGCCAGCAGCCGCCAACCTAGCGGGGGGTACAATGAGCAGTTCTTC
>NA|NA|TRBJ1-1|TRBV30
CAWSRQLREAFF
TGTGCCTGGAGCAGACAGTTACGTGAAGCTTTCTTT
>TRBD2|NA|TRBJ2-1|TRBV7-3
CASSLSGGLENEQFF
TGTGCCAGCAGCTTAAGCGGGGGGCTTGAGAATGAGCAGTTCTTC
>TRBD1|NA|TRBJ1-1|TRBV7-9
CASSRRDRENTEAFF
TGTGCCAGCAGCCGCCGGGACAGGGAGAACACTGAAGCTTTCTTT
>NA|NA|TRBJ1-1|TRBV28
CAISRAGRDTEAFF
TGTGCCATCAGCAGGGCCGGAAGGGACACTGAAGCTTTCTTT
>NA|NA|TRBJ1-1|TRBV6-5
CASSSLSGVGTLEAFF
TGTGCCAGCAGTTCCTTGTCAGGGGTAGGGACCCTTGAAGCTTTCTTT
>TRBD1|NA|TRBJ1-2|TRBV7-2
CASSSEGQPYGYTF
TGTGCCAGCAGCTCTGAGGGACAGCCCTATGGCTACACCTTC
>NA|NA|TRBJ1-4|TRBV3-1/TRBV3-2
CASSQDDQGIKLFF
TGTGCCAGCAGCCAAGATGATCAGGGAATAAAACTGTTTTTT
>TRBD1|NA|TRBJ2-7|TRBV19
CASSFRQGRFYEQYF
TGTGCCAGTAGTTTTAGACAGGGGCGTTTCTACGAGCAGTACTTC
>NA|NA|TRBJ2-1|TRBV7-8
CASSLLGTRGYNEQFF
TGTGCCAGCAGCTTATTAGGGACACGGGGCTACAATGAGCAGTTCTTC
>TRBD2|NA|TRBJ2-4|TRBV7-9
CASSPGGPPNIQYF
TGTGCCAGCAGCCCGGGGGGGCCCCCAAACATTCAGTACTTC
>TRBD1|NA|TRBJ1-2|TRBV18
CASSPETGGGYTF
TGTGCCAGCTCACCAGAAACAGGGGGTGGCTACACCTTC
>NA|NA|TRBJ1-2|TRBV6-5
CASSYNRRVYGYTF
TGTGCCAGCAGTTACAACAGAAGAGTCTATGGCTACACCTTC
>NA|few|TRBJ1-4|TRBV19
CASSAARTVDNEKLFF
TGTGCCAGTAGCGCCGCCCGGACTGTAGATAATGAAAAACTGTTTTTT
>NA|NA|TRBJ1-1|TRBV3-1/TRBV3-2
CASSQGYLNRGRGNTEAFF
TGTGCCAGCAGCCAGGGATACCTTAACCGCGGCAGGGGGAACACTGAAGCTTTCTTT